This T cell receptor (beta chain) was captured by sequencing in a study of tumor and adjacent non-tumor tissue in lung cancer. Across the study: The cohort had roughly 11 adenocarcinoma, 2 squamous cell and 1 small cell patients. Patients were aged about 30 to 85, roughly nine men and about five women, stage I to III.

As regards this clonotype: Its target is unknown. The junction and the germline gene differ at one end; a read error may be behind it.

Study results and caveats: Higher tumor TCR diversity was associated with shorter survival.

No cell sorting was done before RNA was extracted from the tissue. The library came from three nested PCR rounds adapted from ARM-PCR protocols. TCRdb used MiXCR to reprocess the multiplex PCR reads, holding one entry per CDR3 protein. The repertoire includes about 200,000 distinct CDR3 sequences, 70% to 75% of them detected once, and about 25% sits in the top ten. Sequenced material: lung tumor tissue. The TCR sequence derives from a man in his sixties with non-small cell lung cancer.

CDR3 in amino acids: CASSLDGQRQTNTGALYF. The CDR3 coding sequence is TGTGCCAGCAGCTTGGATGGCCAGCGGCAAACGAACACCGGGGCGCTGTATTTT. This chain links TRBV5-4 with TRBJ2-2; TRBD1 or TRBD2 may be the D gene (5 bases each). CDR1 and CDR2 (germline): SGHNT, YYREEE (reference sequence). The CDR3 runs 18 residues.